This T cell receptor beta chain is from a study of blood T cell repertoires in COVID-19. Clones were read by immunoSEQ multiplex PCR, and TCRdb kept only the in-frame ones, dropping some. The data show about 21,000 clones, over 75% seen once. V gave up 2 bases and J gave up 7 bases, with 20 bases separating them. The CDR3 length is 16 residues. Germline CDR1 and CDR2: MGHRA and YSYEKL. Sequences were obtained from peripheral blood. The chain links TRBV4-1 to TRBJ1-1; no definite D call. The clonotype originates from a human donor in a cohort sampled during active COVID-19. The CDR3 here is CASSQRDRKQGGEAFF. The CDR3 DNA follows: TGCGCCAGCAGCCAAAGGGATCGCAAACAAGGAGGTGAAGCTTTCTTT.